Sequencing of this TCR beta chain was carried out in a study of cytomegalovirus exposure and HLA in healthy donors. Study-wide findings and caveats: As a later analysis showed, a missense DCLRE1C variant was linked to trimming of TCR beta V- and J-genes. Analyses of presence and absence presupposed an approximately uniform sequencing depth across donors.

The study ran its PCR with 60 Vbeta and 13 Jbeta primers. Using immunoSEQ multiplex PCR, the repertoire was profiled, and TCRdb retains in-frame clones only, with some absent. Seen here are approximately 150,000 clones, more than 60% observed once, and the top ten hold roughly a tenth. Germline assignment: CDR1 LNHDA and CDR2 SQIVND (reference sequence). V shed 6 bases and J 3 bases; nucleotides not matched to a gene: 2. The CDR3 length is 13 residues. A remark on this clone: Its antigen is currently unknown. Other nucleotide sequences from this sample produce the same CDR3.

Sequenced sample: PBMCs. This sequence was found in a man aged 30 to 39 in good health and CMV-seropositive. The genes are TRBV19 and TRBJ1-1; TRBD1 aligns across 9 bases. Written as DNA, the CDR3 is TGTGCCAGTAGCTGGACAGGGGACACTGAAGCTTTCTTT. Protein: CASSWTGDTEAFF.